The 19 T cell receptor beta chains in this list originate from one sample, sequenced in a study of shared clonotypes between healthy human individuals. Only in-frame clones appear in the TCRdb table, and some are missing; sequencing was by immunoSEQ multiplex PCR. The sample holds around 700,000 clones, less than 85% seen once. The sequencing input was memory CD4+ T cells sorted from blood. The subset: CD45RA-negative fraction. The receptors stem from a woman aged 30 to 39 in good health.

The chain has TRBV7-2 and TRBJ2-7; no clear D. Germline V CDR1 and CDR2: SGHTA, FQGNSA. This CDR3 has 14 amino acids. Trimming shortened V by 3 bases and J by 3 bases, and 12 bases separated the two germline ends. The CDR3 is CASSLDHTRYEQYF. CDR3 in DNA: TGTGCCAGCAGCTTGGACCACACTCGCTACGAGCAGTACTTC. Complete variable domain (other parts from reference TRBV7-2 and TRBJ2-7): GAGVSQSPSNKVTEKGKDVELRCDPISGHTALYWYRQSLGQGLEFLIYFQGNSAPDKSGLPSDRFSAERTGGSVSTLTIQRTQQEDSAVYLCASSLDHTRYEQYFGPGTRLTVT.

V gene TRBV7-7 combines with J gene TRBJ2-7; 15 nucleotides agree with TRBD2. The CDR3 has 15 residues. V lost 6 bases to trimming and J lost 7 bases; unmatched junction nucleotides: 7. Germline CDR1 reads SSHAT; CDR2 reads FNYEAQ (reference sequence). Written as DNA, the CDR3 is TGTGCCAGCAGTCCCAGGACTAGCGGGAGGGTTGAGCAGTACTTC. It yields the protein CASSPRTSGRVEQYF.

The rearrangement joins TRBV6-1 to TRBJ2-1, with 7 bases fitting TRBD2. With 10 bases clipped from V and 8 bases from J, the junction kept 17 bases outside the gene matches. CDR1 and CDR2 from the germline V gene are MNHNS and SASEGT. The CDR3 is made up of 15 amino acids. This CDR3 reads CATSMVWGGVDEQFF. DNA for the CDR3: TGTGCCACCAGCATGGTTTGGGGAGGGGTGGATGAGCAGTTCTTC.

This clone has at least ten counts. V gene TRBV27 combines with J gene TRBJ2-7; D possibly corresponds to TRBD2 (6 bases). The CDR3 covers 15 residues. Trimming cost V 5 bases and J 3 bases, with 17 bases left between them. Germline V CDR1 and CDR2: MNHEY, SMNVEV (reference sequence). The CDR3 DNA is TGTGCCAGCAGTGTAACTAGCTTGCCGATCTACGAGCAGTACTTC. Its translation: CASSVTSLPIYEQYF.

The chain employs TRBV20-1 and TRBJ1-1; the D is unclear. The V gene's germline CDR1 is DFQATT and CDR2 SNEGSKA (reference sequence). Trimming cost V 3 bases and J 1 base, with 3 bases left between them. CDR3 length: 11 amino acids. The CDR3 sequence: CSASANTEAFF. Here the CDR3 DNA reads TGCAGTGCTAGTGCGAACACTGAAGCTTTCTTT.

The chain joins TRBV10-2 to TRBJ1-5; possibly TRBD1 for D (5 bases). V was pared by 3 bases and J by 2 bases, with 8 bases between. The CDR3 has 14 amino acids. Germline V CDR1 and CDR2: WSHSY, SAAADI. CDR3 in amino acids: CASSDRQRNQPQHF. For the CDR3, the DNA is TGCGCCAGCAGTGACAGACAGCGCAATCAGCCCCAGCATTTT.

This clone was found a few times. The CDR3 spells CASSEWGAGLDNEQFF. The CDR3 coding sequence is TGTGCCAGCAGTGAATGGGGAGCAGGACTAGACAATGAGCAGTTCTTC. This chain links TRBV6-1 with TRBJ2-1, with TRBD2 matching 7 bases. The CDR3 has 16 residues. Trimming cost V 2 bases and J 5 bases; bases outside gene matches: 9. CDR1 is MNHNS and CDR2 is SASEGT in the germline V gene.

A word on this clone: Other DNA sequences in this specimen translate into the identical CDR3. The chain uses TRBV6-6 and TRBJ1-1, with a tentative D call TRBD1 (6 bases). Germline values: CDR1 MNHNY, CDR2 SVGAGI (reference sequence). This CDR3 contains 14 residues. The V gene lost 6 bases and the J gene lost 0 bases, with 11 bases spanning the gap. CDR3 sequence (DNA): TGTGCCAGCAGCTTGGGACAATTGAACACTGAAGCTTTCTTT. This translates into CASSLGQLNTEAFF.

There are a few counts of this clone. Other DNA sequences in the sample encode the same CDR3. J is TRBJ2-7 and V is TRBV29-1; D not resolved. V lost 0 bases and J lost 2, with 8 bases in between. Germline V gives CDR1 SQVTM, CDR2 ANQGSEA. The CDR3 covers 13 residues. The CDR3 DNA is TGCAGCGTTGAAGATCCATTAACCTACGAGCAGTACTTC. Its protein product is CSVEDPLTYEQYF.

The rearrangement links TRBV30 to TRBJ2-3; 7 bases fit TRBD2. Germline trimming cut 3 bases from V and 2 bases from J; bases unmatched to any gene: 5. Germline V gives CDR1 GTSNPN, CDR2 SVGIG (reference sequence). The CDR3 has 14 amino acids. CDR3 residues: CAWSKLAITDTQYF. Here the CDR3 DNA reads TGTGCCTGGAGCAAACTAGCGATCACAGATACGCAGTATTTT.

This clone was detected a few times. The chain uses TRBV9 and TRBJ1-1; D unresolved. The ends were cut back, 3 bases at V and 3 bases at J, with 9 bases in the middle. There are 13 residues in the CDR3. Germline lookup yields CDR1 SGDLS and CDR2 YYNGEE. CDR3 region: CASSAHIHTEAFF. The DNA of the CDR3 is TGTGCCAGCAGCGCCCATATCCACACTGAAGCTTTCTTT.

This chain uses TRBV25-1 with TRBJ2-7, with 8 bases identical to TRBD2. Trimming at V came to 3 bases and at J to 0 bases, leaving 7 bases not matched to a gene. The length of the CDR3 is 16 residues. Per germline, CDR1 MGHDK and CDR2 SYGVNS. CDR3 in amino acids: CASSELGSGNSYEQYF. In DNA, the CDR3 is TGTGCCAGCAGTGAGTTAGGTAGCGGGAACTCCTACGAGCAGTACTTC.

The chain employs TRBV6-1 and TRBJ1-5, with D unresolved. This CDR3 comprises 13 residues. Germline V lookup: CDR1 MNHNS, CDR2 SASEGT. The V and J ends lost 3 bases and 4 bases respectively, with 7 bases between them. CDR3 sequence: CASSDGRNQPQHF. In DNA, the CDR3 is TGTGCCAGCAGTGATGGTCGAAATCAGCCCCAGCATTTT.

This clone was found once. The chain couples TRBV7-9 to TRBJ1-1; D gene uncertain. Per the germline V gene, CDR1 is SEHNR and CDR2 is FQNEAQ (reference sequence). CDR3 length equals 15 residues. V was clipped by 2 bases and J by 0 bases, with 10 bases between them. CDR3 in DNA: TGTGCCAGCAGCTTATTAACGGGGATGAACACTGAAGCTTTCTTT. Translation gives CASSLLTGMNTEAFF.

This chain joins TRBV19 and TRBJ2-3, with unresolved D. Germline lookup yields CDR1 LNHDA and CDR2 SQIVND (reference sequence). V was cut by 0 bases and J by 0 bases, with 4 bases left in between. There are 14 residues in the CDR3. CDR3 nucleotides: TGTGCCAGTAGTATAGATCATAGCACAGATACGCAGTATTTT. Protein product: CASSIDHSTDTQYF.

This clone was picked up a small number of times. The CDR3 loop reads CASSGRGRANTGELFF. In DNA, the CDR3 is TGCGCCAGCAGCGGCAGGGGGCGTGCGAACACCGGGGAGCTGTTTTTT. The chain is built from TRBV5-1 and TRBJ2-2; 8 nucleotides align to TRBD1. V trimming: 4 bases; J trimming: 0 bases; junction bases outside the gene matches: 5. Germline lookup yields CDR1 SGHRS and CDR2 YFSETQ. This CDR3 contains 16 residues.

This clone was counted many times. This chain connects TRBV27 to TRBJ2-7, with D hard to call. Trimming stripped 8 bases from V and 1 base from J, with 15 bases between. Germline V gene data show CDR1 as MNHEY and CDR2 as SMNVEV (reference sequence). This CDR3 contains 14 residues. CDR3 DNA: TGTGCCAGCCGCACACGGCACCAATCCTACGAGCAGTACTTC. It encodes CASRTRHQSYEQYF.

Here the CDR3 DNA reads TGTGCCATCAGTGAGAGGGCTGGAAACACCATATATTTT. It codes for CAISERAGNTIYF. The J gene is TRBJ1-3, the V gene TRBV10-3, with unresolved D. Trimming took 2 bases from V and 2 from J, leaving 4 bases between them. Per germline, CDR1 ENHRY and CDR2 SYGVKD. This CDR3 region has 13 residues.

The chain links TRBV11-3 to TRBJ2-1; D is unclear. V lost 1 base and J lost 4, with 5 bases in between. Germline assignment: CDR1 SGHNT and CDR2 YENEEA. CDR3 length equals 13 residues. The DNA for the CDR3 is TGTGCCAGCAGCTTAGCGGGTTACAATGAGCAGTTCTTC. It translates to CASSLAGYNEQFF.